This T cell receptor (beta chain) emerged from a study of beta chain features in type 1 diabetes. Study at large: Over all samples combined, 107,917,701 sorted cells were examined.

Sorting that relied on CD45RO/CCR7/CD25/CD127/CD95/CD27 yielded CD4+ naive, central memory, regulatory and stem cell-like memory cells. Looked up from germline, CDR1 is SGHTA and CDR2 is FQGNSA. The CDR3 sequence is 14 residues long. J lost 4 bases, V lost 5 bases, and 4 bases had no gene match. Reverse transcription of all isolated RNA meant that expressed TCRB transcripts were sequenced. The data were produced by immunoSEQ multiplex PCR, yet TCRdb's version contains in-frame clones alone and is incomplete. The sample yields about half a million clones, 30% seen once. J is TRBJ2-2 and V is TRBV7-2; 7 nucleotides line up with TRBD1. The sequence was obtained from a man in his late teens or twenties in good health. The sequenced sample was naive CD4+ T cells from blood. CDR3 region: CASSPDRATGELFF. The CDR3 DNA follows: TGTGCCAGCAGCCCAGACAGGGCCACCGGGGAGCTGTTTTTT.